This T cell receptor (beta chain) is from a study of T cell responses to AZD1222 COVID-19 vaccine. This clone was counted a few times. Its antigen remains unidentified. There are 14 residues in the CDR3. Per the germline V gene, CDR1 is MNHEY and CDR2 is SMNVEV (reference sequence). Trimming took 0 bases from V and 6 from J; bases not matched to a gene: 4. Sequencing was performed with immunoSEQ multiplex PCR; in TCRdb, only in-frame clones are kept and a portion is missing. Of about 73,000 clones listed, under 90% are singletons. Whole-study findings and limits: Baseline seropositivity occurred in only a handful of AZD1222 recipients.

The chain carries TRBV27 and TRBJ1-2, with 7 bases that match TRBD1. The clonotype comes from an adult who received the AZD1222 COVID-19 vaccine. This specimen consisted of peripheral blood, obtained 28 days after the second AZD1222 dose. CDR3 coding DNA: TGTGCCAGCAGTTTATCGCGAGGGGGCAATGGCTACACCTTC. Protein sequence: CASSLSRGGNGYTF.